A single sample gave rise to the 26 T cell receptor beta chains below, sequenced in a study of CD8+ T cells in alopecia areata. As the sequencing template, cDNA was produced by extracting RNA and reverse transcribing it. Sequencing used immunoSEQ multiplex PCR; TCRdb keeps in-frame clones, though not all of them. The table lists around 100,000 clones, approximately 84% of them singletons. Treatment noted: oral pan-JAK inhibitor, 5-10 mg twice daily. This material consisted of CD8+ T cells sorted from blood, taken at approximately week 30, from a patient treated with tofacitinib. The receptor set was obtained from a human donor with alopecia areata.

The chain links TRBV6-1 to TRBJ2-5; D gene uncertain. The J call could be wrong; TRBJ2-7 is a better fit for the DNA end. Germline assignment: CDR1 MNHNS and CDR2 SASEGT. This CDR3 contains 14 residues. The CDR3 DNA reads as TGTGCCAGCAGTGAATATGTCGGAACCTACGAGCAGTACTTC. Protein sequence: CASSEYVGTYEQYF.

The rearrangement joins TRBV27 to TRBJ2-1, with 10 bases aligning to TRBD2. Trimming removed 6 bases from V and 10 bases from J; junction bases left unmatched: 3. CDR1 and CDR2 (germline): MNHEY, SMNVEV (reference sequence). The CDR3 spans 12 residues. CDR3 coding DNA: TGTGCCAGCAGGGGACTAGCGAACGAGCAGTTCTTC. Encoded protein: CASRGLANEQFF.

The CDR3 region has the DNA TGCAGCGTTTTACAGGATACGCAGTATTTT. Encoded protein: CSVLQDTQYF. V gene TRBV29-1 combines with J gene TRBJ2-3; D is undetermined. In germline, CDR1 is SQVTM, CDR2 ANQGSEA. The V gene lost 5 bases and the J gene lost 6 bases, with 6 bases spanning the gap. The CDR3 covers 10 residues.

The chain is built from TRBV2 and TRBJ1-4; 10 bases match TRBD1. Germline V gives CDR1 SNHLY, CDR2 FYNNEI. The CDR3 runs 15 residues. V was clipped by 6 bases and J by 8 bases; unmatched bases: 9. CDR3 in DNA: TGTGCCAGCAGGGGACAGGGGACGCAAGGAGAAAAACTGTTTTTT. Protein sequence: CASRGQGTQGEKLFF. Drawing the rest from reference TRBV2 and TRBJ1-4, the complete variable domain is EPEVTQTPSHQVTQMGQEVILRCVPISNHLYFYWYRQILGQKVEFLVSFYNNEISEKSEIFDDQFSVERPDGSNFTLKIRSTKLEDSAMYFCASRGQGTQGEKLFFGSGTQLSVL.

CDR3 residues: CASSGTILSSYNEQFF. The CDR3 DNA reads TGTGCCAGCAGCGGGACTATCCTTAGCTCCTACAATGAGCAGTTCTTC. The chain has TRBV7-8 and TRBJ2-1, with 7 positions matching TRBD2. CDR1 is SGHVS, CDR2 FQNEAQ, per germline. The CDR3 is 16 amino acids. V trimming: 5 bases; J trimming: 0 bases; junction bases outside the gene matches: 7. Using reference TRBV7-8 and TRBJ2-1 for the parts outside the CDR3, the full variable domain is GAGVSQSPRYKVAKRGQDVALRCDPISGHVSLFWYQQALGQGPEFLTYFQNEAQLDKSGLPSDRFFAERPEGSVSTLKIQRTQQEDSAVYLCASSGTILSSYNEQFFGPGTRLTVL.

The genes are TRBV7-8 and TRBJ2-7; D gene unclear. The V and J ends lost 1 base and 6 bases respectively, with 7 bases between them. This CDR3 is 12 amino acids long. Per the germline V gene, CDR1 is SGHVS and CDR2 is FQNEAQ. The CDR3 coding sequence is TGTGCCAGCAGCTTAGGAATGCGCGAGCAGTACTTC. Translation: CASSLGMREQYF.

V and J are TRBV19 and TRBJ2-7, with 7 bases identical to TRBD1. CDR3 length equals 15 residues. Germline lookup yields CDR1 LNHDA and CDR2 SQIVND (reference sequence). Germline trimming cut 5 bases from V and 2 bases from J; bases unmatched to any gene: 9. This chain's CDR3 is CASSPLQGMTYEQYF. CDR3 bases: TGTGCCAGTAGTCCCCTACAGGGGATGACCTACGAGCAGTACTTC. Full variable domain (outside the CDR3, taken from reference TRBV19 and TRBJ2-7): DGGITQSPKYLFRKEGQNVTLSCEQNLNHDAMYWYRQDPGQGLRLIYYSQIVNDFQKGDIAEGYSVSREKKESFPLTVTSAQKNPTAFYLCASSPLQGMTYEQYFGPGTRLTVT.

In this sample, this clone turned up once. The chain is built from TRBV4-2 and TRBJ2-4; no reliable D call. CDR3 size: 16 residues. Trimming cost V 0 bases and J 5 bases, with 14 bases left between them. Looked up from germline, CDR1 is LGHNA and CDR2 is YNFKEQ. Here the CDR3 DNA reads TGTGCCAGCAGCCAAGAAAGGGCTATTCTCGAAAACATTCAGTACTTC. Amino acid sequence: CASSQERAILENIQYF.

This chain joins TRBV11-3 and TRBJ2-7; tentative D call: TRBD1 (5 bases). The germline V gene encodes CDR1 SGHNT and CDR2 YENEEA. The CDR3 is 13 amino acids. Trimming took off 3 bases at V and 1 base at J, with 7 bases between the two ends. CDR3 amino acids: CASSLAGSYEQYF. In DNA form, the CDR3 reads TGTGCCAGCAGCTTGGCAGGGTCCTACGAGCAGTACTTC.

This clone was seen only a few times. The chain joins TRBV7-8 to TRBJ2-3, with TRBD2 matching 7 bases. V shed 7 bases, J shed 0 bases, and the junction held 10 bases outside the gene matches. This CDR3 is 16 amino acids long. Germline V gene data show CDR1 as SGHVS and CDR2 as FQNEAQ. In nucleotides, the CDR3 is TGTGCCAGCAAGGCTAGCGGAACTCATAGCACAGATACGCAGTATTTT. This sequence encodes CASKASGTHSTDTQYF.

This chain links TRBV30 with TRBJ2-7; the D call may be TRBD1 or TRBD2 (5 bases each). The germline V and J ends were trimmed by 2 bases and 10 bases, with 12 bases remaining between them. This CDR3 has 11 amino acids. In germline, CDR1 is GTSNPN, CDR2 SVGIG (reference sequence). The CDR3 sequence: CAWSLQEVQYF. In DNA form, the CDR3 reads TGTGCCTGGAGTCTACAGGAGGTTCAGTACTTC.

The genes are TRBV27 and TRBJ2-7, with D unclear. Per the germline V gene, CDR1 is MNHEY and CDR2 is SMNVEV (reference sequence). V lost 7 bases, J lost 2 bases, and 18 bases lay in between. The CDR3 totals 15 residues. The DNA of the CDR3 is TGTGCCAGCACCTCTCCTTTTGCCAGGACCTACGAGCAGTACTTC. This sequence encodes CASTSPFARTYEQYF.

Comments on this clone: An end of the junction does not agree with germline; a read error may underlie this. The chain is built from TRBV9 and TRBJ2-3; D not resolved. The CDR3 extends over 14 amino acids. Germline lookup yields CDR1 SGDLS and CDR2 YYNGEE. CDR3 coding DNA: TGTGCCAGCAGCGAAGATCGCCGCACAGATGCGCAGTATTTT. Protein sequence: CASSEDRRTDAQYF.

CDR3 sequence reads: CSLGPNNEQFF. The CDR3 bases are TGCAGCCTGGGACCGAACAATGAGCAGTTCTTC. The rearrangement joins TRBV29-1 to TRBJ2-1, with D possibly being TRBD1 or TRBD2 (5 bases each). CDR3 length: 11 residues. Deletions cut 8 bases from V and 5 bases from J, with 10 bases between. The germline CDR1 and CDR2 sequences are SQVTM and ANQGSEA.

The chain recombines TRBV4-1 with TRBJ2-1; 8 bases are shared with TRBD2. CDR1 is MGHRA and CDR2 is YSYEKL in the germline V gene. CDR3 size: 17 residues. The ends lost 5 bases at V and 8 bases at J; junction bases unmatched: 17. CDR3 region: CASSVSRREGVVDEQFF. The DNA of the CDR3 is TGCGCCAGCAGCGTCAGTAGACGGGAGGGTGTGGTAGATGAGCAGTTCTTC.

The chain has TRBV19 and TRBJ2-7; D possibly uses TRBD1 or TRBD2 (5 bases each). Trimming shortened V by 6 bases and J by 2 bases, and 14 bases separated the two germline ends. The germline V gene encodes CDR1 LNHDA and CDR2 SQIVND (reference sequence). This CDR3 is built from 14 residues. The CDR3 protein is CASRGVATPYEQYF. DNA of the CDR3: TGTGCCAGTAGGGGGGTCGCGACGCCCTACGAGCAGTACTTC.

The J gene is TRBJ1-1, the V gene TRBV2; a possible D gene is TRBD1 (5 bases). The CDR3 has 14 residues. Trimming stripped 3 bases from V and 1 base from J, with 9 bases between. CDR1 is SNHLY, CDR2 FYNNEI, per germline. CDR3 residues: CASSDQGENTEAFF. CDR3 nucleotides: TGTGCCAGCAGTGATCAAGGGGAGAACACTGAAGCTTTCTTT.

The chain recombines TRBV5-6 with TRBJ1-6, with 9 bases aligning to TRBD1. The germline gives CDR1 SGHDT, CDR2 YYEEEE. CDR3 length: 16 amino acids. The V gene end was trimmed by 0 bases and the J gene end by 10 bases; junction bases not matched to a gene: 8. The CDR3 DNA reads TGTGCCAGCAGCTTGGTAGGGGACAGGGTAAACTCACCCCTCCACTTT. Its translation is CASSLVGDRVNSPLHF.

This rearrangement joins TRBV5-1 to TRBJ1-1; D may be TRBD1 (5 bases). The CDR3 sequence is 15 residues long. Trimming took off 1 base at V and 2 bases at J, with 12 bases between the two ends. Germline V lookup: CDR1 SGHRS, CDR2 YFSETQ. In nucleotides, the CDR3 is TGCGCCAGCAGCTTGTATTGGGGGATTAACACTGAAGCTTTCTTT. Its protein product is CASSLYWGINTEAFF.

The rearrangement links TRBV7-9 to TRBJ1-4; D call uncertain. Germline V gene lookup returns CDR1 SEHNR and CDR2 FQNEAQ (reference sequence). V was pared by 2 bases and J by 8 bases, with 12 bases between. The length of the CDR3 is 14 residues. The CDR3 sequence is CASSLPQLREKLFF. The CDR3 DNA reads as TGTGCCAGCAGCTTACCCCAGCTTAGGGAAAAACTGTTTTTT.

A remark on this clone: This sample also contains other DNA sequences that code for the same CDR3. This sequence joins TRBV18 and TRBJ2-7; D is perhaps TRBD1 (6 bases). There are 13 residues in the CDR3. The germline V gene encodes CDR1 KGHSH and CDR2 LQKENI. Trimming removed 3 bases at V and 3 bases at J, with 9 bases between. CDR3 nucleotide sequence: TGTGCCAGCTCACCCCGGGACAACTACGAGCAGTACTTC. This translates into CASSPRDNYEQYF.

The chain combines TRBV2 with TRBJ2-1; D unclear. The germline V gene encodes CDR1 SNHLY and CDR2 FYNNEI. Trimming removed 2 bases at V and 0 bases at J, with 11 bases between. The CDR3 covers 16 residues. CDR3 nucleotides: TGTGCCAGCAGTGAATTGCTGATGATCTCCTACAATGAGCAGTTCTTC. It translates to CASSELLMISYNEQFF.

This clone was counted once. The V and J genes are TRBV29-1 and TRBJ1-3; D gene unclear. V lost 3 bases and J 4 bases, leaving 10 bases between the germline ends. In germline, CDR1 is SQVTM, CDR2 ANQGSEA. The CDR3 is made up of 13 amino acids. For the CDR3, the DNA is TGCAGCGTTGATTTAGGGATCGGAAACACCATATATTTT. The encoded protein is CSVDLGIGNTIYF.

With respect to this clone: This sample also contains other DNA sequences that code for the same CDR3. This chain uses TRBV9 with TRBJ1-3; D ambiguous. With 3 bases removed from V and 7 bases from J, the gap between germline ends came to 2 bases. The CDR3 loop spans 10 amino acids. Germline CDR1 SGDLS, CDR2 YYNGEE. CDR3 region: CASSGNTIYF. The CDR3, as DNA: TGTGCCAGCAGCGGTAACACCATATATTTT.

J is TRBJ2-3 and V is TRBV29-1, with TRBD1 matching 10 bases. Germline CDR1 and CDR2: SQVTM and ANQGSEA. Germline trimming cut 0 bases from V and 3 bases from J; bases unmatched to any gene: 3. The CDR3 has 15 residues. The CDR3 protein is CSVEETGGLTDTQYF. CDR3 DNA: TGCAGCGTTGAAGAGACAGGGGGCCTGACAGATACGCAGTATTTT.

This chain links TRBV30 with TRBJ1-2, with TRBD1 matching over 7 bases. The ends lost 1 base at V and 10 bases at J; junction bases unmatched: 3. Germline V CDR1 and CDR2: GTSNPN, SVGIG (reference sequence). This CDR3 spans 11 amino acids. Here the CDR3 reads CAWSGQGDYTF. The CDR3 DNA follows: TGTGCCTGGAGTGGACAGGGTGACTACACCTTC. Supplemented by reference TRBV30 and TRBJ1-2, the full variable domain reads SQTIHQWPATLVQPVGSPLSLECTVEGTSNPNLYWYRQAAGRGLQLLFYSVGIGQISSEVPQNLSASRPQDRQFILSSKKLLLSDSGFYLCAWSGQGDYTFGSGTRLTVV.